One T cell receptor beta chain is described in this entry. The target antigen is unknown. The data were taken from a study of cytomegalovirus exposure and HLA in healthy donors. At the level of the study: As released early, the data held 65 million to 90 million unique TCRs from HLA-typed donors.

Vbeta (60) and Jbeta (13) primers were used in the PCR. TCRdb's table, derived via immunoSEQ multiplex PCR, lists solely in-frame clones and lacks some. Of a few hundred thousand clones in the sample, just under 85% were seen once. Notes on the study in general: It was confirmed in vitro that a few of the CMV-associated chains were specific for CMV antigens.

The sequenced sample consisted of PBMCs. This receptor was taken from a woman aged 40 to 50 in good health and CMV-seropositive.

In DNA form, the CDR3 reads TGTGCCAGTAGTATACAGGGCGATGTAACACCCCTCCACTTT. This sequence encodes CASSIQGDVTPLHF. V and J are TRBV19 and TRBJ1-6, with D perhaps matching TRBD1 (5 bases). The V gene's germline CDR1 is LNHDA and CDR2 SQIVND (reference sequence). Trimming cost V 2 bases and J 11 bases, with 13 bases left between them. The CDR3 contains 14 residues.